Below, 13 T cell receptor beta chains from the same sample are listed, as sequenced in a study of human T cells and chemical hapten exposure. In TCRdb, the RACE reads were re-called with MiXCR into one record per CDR3 protein. The sample contains tens of thousands of distinct CDR3 sequences, about 5.5% of which appear only once. The time point here: healthy volunteer bleed at 6 weeks. Before extraction, the whole blood was not fractionated, and total RNA was taken from it. Sequencing used whole blood. The receptors shown here come from a human donor in good health. Some clones in this sample may be carry-over from other donors' samples.

This clonotype was detected ten times or more. V is TRBV7-8 and J is TRBJ2-7; D is tentatively TRBD1 or TRBD2 (6 bases each). There are 15 residues in the CDR3. Germline CDR1 is SGHVS and CDR2 is FQNEAQ. With 5 bases removed from V and 2 bases from J, the gap between germline ends came to 16 bases. The CDR3 is CASSPRGGSTYEQYF. In nucleotides, the CDR3 is TGTGCCAGCAGCCCCCGAGGGGGGAGTACCTACGAGCAGTACTTC. The complete variable domain, with remaining parts taken from reference TRBV7-8 and TRBJ2-7, reads GAGVSQSPRYKVAKRGQDVALRCDPISGHVSLFWYQQALGQGPEFLTYFQNEAQLDKSGLPSDRFFAERPEGSVSTLKIQRTQQEDSAVYLCASSPRGGSTYEQYFGPGTRLTVT.

This clonotype was seen repeatedly, ten times or more. The chain combines TRBV7-6 with TRBJ2-6, with D uncertain. Germline-derived CDR1 and CDR2 are SGHVS and FNYEAQ. CDR3 size: 17 residues. The V and J ends lost 5 bases and 0 bases respectively, with 14 bases between them. DNA of the CDR3: TGTGCCAGCAGCCCCACTCCGGTGAACTCTGGGGCCAACGTCCTGACTTTC. It encodes CASSPTPVNSGANVLTF.

There are many counts of this clonotype. The gene calls are TRBV5-8 and TRBJ2-3; 7 nucleotides align to TRBD1. With 2 bases clipped from V and 1 base from J, the junction kept 4 bases outside the gene matches. This CDR3 contains 15 residues. CDR1 and CDR2 (germline): SGHTS, YDEGEE. CDR3 sequence: CASSFGQVGTDTQYF. DNA of the CDR3: TGTGCCAGCAGCTTCGGACAGGTGGGCACAGATACGCAGTATTTT.

This clonotype has a count of ten or more. This chain joins TRBV28 and TRBJ1-4; 7 bases line up with TRBD1. The junction had 9 bases not matched to a gene; V was cut back by 4 bases and J by 4 bases. CDR1 MDHEN and CDR2 SYDVKM come from the germline V gene. The CDR3 has 16 amino acids. The CDR3 loop reads CASSSAPGQSNEKLFF. CDR3 in DNA: TGTGCCAGCAGTTCAGCGCCGGGACAGAGTAATGAAAAACTGTTTTTT.

This clonotype has at least ten counts. The rearrangement uses TRBV12-3 or TRBV12-4 and TRBJ2-1, with a possible D match to TRBD2 (6 bases). Trimming cost V 7 bases and J 1 base, with 17 bases left between them. The CDR3 consists of 16 residues. The CDR3 DNA is TGTGCCAGCAAGGTAGCGGTGGGTGCGTCCTACAATGAGCAGTTCTTC. This gives the protein CASKVAVGASYNEQFF.

This clonotype was picked up many times. The CDR3 DNA reads TGTGCCAGCAGCGTAGACGCAGGGAACACTGAAGCTTTCTTT. It yields the protein CASSVDAGNTEAFF. V gene TRBV9 combines with J gene TRBJ1-1; unclear D gene. Trimming shortened V by 0 bases and J by 1 base, and 7 bases separated the two germline ends. CDR1 SGDLS and CDR2 YYNGEE come from the germline V gene. The CDR3 totals 14 residues.

This clonotype was seen ten or more times. This chain links TRBV7-2 with TRBJ1-2; the D gene is possibly TRBD1 (6 bases). The CDR3 contains 14 residues. Trimming removed 2 bases at V and 4 bases at J, with 11 bases between. Germline V lookup: CDR1 SGHTA, CDR2 FQGNSA. CDR3 sequence reads: CASSLNRVVYGYTF. The CDR3 DNA reads as TGTGCCAGCAGCTTAAACAGGGTGGTCTATGGCTACACCTTC.

This clonotype was seen many times. The V and J genes are TRBV5-1 and TRBJ2-5; perhaps TRBD2 as D (5 bases). Germline loops: CDR1 SGHRS, CDR2 YFSETQ. The CDR3 runs 13 residues. Trimming took 0 bases from V and 10 from J, leaving 13 bases between them. CDR3 DNA: TGCGCCAGCAGCTTGGAGGCATTCGGGGACCAGTACTTC. Residues: CASSLEAFGDQYF.

At least ten counts were recorded for this clonotype. The rearrangement joins TRBV10-1 to TRBJ2-7; D gene uncertain. V was shortened by 3 bases and J by 13 bases, with 4 bases between the two germline ends. Per the germline V gene, CDR1 is WNHNN and CDR2 is SYGVQD (reference sequence). The CDR3 has 8 residues. For the CDR3, the DNA is TGCGCCAGCAGTGACCTCTACTTC. It specifies CASSDLYF.

There are many counts of this clonotype. This chain uses TRBV6-5 with TRBJ2-6; 8 bases are shared with TRBD1. The CDR3 is 16 amino acids. CDR1 is MNHEY and CDR2 is SVGAGI in the germline V gene. J was trimmed by 0 bases and V by 5 bases; bases with no gene match: 3. DNA for the CDR3: TGTGCCAGCAGTCTAACAGGGGGCTCTGGGGCCAACGTCCTGACTTTC. It yields the protein CASSLTGGSGANVLTF.

This clonotype was detected many times. The chain joins TRBV20-1 to TRBJ1-2; D is undetermined. Germline V lookup: CDR1 DFQATT, CDR2 SNEGSKA (reference sequence). The CDR3 covers 13 residues. V was trimmed by 4 bases and J by 7 bases, leaving 16 bases between them. DNA for the CDR3: TGCAGTGCTACCGAATCTGGAGGAGTTGGCTACACCTTC. Translated, it gives CSATESGGVGYTF.

This clonotype was detected ten times or more. The chain uses TRBV12-3 or TRBV12-4 and TRBJ1-1, with D unclear. CDR3 length: 14 residues. The V end was cut by 6 bases, the J end by 6 bases, with 17 bases between. CDR3 amino acids: CASRIGTDGSEAFF. For the CDR3, the DNA is TGTGCCAGCAGGATCGGCACGGATGGGTCTGAAGCTTTCTTT.

This clonotype was observed at least ten times. The chain has TRBV10-3 and TRBJ2-7; perhaps TRBD1 as D (6 bases). CDR3 length: 14 residues. Germline loops: CDR1 ENHRY, CDR2 SYGVKD. Deletions cut 4 bases from V and 0 bases from J, with 10 bases between. The CDR3 DNA is TGTGCCATCAGTGGGACAGCCTACTCCTACGAGCAGTACTTC. It specifies CAISGTAYSYEQYF.